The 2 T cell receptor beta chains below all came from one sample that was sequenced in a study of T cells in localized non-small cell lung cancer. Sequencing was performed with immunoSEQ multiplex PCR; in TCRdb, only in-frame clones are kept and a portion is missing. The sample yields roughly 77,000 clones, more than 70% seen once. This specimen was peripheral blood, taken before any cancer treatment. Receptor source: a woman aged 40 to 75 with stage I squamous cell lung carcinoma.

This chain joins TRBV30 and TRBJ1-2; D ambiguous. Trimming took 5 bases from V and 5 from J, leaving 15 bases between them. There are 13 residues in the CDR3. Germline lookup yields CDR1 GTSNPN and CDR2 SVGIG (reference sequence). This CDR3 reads CAWLGSHSYGYTF. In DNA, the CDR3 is TGTGCCTGGCTTGGTTCCCACAGTTATGGCTACACCTTC.

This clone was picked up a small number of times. The CDR3 here is CASSSTTSPEAFF. CDR3 bases: TGTGCCAGCAGCTCAACGACATCCCCTGAAGCTTTCTTT. The chain combines TRBV11-2 with TRBJ1-1; D is unclear. The CDR3 runs to 13 residues. Germline V gene data show CDR1 as SGHAT and CDR2 as FQNNGV. Trimming left V 4 bases short and J 6 bases short, with 12 bases between.